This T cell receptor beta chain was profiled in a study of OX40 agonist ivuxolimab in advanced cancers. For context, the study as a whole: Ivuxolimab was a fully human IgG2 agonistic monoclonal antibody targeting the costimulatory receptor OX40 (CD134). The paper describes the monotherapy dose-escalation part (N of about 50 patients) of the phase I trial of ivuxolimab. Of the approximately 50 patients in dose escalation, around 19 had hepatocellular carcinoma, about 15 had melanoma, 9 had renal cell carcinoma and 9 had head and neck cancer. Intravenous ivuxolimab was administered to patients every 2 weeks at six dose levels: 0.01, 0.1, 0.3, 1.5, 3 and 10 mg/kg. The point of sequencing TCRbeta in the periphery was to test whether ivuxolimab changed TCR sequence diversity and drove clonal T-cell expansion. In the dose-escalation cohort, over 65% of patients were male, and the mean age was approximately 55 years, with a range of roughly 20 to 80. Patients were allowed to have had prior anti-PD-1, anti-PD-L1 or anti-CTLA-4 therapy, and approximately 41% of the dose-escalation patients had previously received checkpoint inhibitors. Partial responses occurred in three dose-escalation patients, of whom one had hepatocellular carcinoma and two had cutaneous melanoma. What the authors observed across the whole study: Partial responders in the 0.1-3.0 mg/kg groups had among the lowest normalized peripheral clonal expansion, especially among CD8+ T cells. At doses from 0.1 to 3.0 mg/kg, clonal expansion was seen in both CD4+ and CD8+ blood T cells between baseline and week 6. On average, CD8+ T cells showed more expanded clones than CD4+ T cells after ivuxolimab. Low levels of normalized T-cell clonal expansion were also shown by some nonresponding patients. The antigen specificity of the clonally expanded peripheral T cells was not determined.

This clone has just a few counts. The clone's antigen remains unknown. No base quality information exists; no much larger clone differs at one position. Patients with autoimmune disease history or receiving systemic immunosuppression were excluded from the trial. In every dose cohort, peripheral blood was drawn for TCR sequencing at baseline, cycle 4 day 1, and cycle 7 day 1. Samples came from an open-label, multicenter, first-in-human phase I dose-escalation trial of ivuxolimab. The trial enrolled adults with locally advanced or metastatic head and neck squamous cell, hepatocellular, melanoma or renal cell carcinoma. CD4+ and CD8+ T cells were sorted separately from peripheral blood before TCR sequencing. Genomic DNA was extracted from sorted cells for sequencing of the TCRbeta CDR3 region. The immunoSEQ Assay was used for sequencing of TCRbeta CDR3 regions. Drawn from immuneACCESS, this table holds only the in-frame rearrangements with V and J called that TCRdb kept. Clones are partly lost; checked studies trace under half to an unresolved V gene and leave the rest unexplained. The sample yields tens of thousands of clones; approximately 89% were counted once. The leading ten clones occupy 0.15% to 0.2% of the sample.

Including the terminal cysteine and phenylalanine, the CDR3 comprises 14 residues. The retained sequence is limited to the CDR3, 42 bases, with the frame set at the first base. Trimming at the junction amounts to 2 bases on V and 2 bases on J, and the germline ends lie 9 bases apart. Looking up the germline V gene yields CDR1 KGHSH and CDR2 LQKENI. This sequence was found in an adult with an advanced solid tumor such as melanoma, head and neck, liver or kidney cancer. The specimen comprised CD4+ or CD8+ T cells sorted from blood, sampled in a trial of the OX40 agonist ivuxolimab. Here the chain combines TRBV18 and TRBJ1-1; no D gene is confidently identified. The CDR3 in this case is CASSPTEINTEAFF. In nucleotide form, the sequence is TGTGCCAGCTCACCAACGGAAATTAACACTGAAGCTTTCTTT.